Below are 27 T cell receptor beta chains sequenced from a single sample in a study of regulatory T cells in long-lasting Graves disease. Time point noted: newly diagnosed GD, antithyroid drugs for less than 3 months. Construction of the TCR library relied on RNA isolated from PBMCs. CDR3-region Arm-PCR and iRepertoire HTBI primers produced the TCR beta libraries. TCRdb ran MiXCR on the multiplex PCR reads and lists one entry per CDR3 protein. The sample lists about 540,000 distinct CDR3 sequences; approximately 15% were seen once. This same sample was also part of a study on T cells in Graves' hyperthyroidism and ophthalmopathy.

The source was peripheral blood mononuclear cells (PBMCs), collected at new diagnosis, from a patient treated with antithyroid drugs. These receptor sequences come from a man aged 25 to 45 with Graves disease.

Ten or more counts support this clonotype. The chain links TRBV10-1 to TRBJ2-4; D remains ambiguous. CDR1 and CDR2 (germline): WNHNN, SYGVQD (reference sequence). V lost 6 bases to trimming and J lost 6 bases, with 12 bases between them. The CDR3 extends over 13 amino acids. For the CDR3, the DNA is TGCGCCAGCAGCGATAGGACGGGAAACATTCAGTACTTC. This codes for CASSDRTGNIQYF.

This clonotype was seen more than once but under ten times. This chain links TRBV3-1 with TRBJ1-3, with no clear D. In germline, CDR1 is LGHDT, CDR2 YNNKEL (reference sequence). Trimming shortened V by 3 bases and J by 2 bases, and 11 bases separated the two germline ends. CDR3 length: 15 amino acids. The CDR3 loop is CASSQVWRAGNTIYF. As DNA, the CDR3 is TGTGCCAGCAGCCAGGTTTGGAGAGCTGGAAACACCATATATTTT.

The table lists this clonotype with many counts. CDR3: CASSTETGATEAFF. The CDR3 DNA follows: TGTGCCAGTAGTACGGAGACAGGGGCCACTGAAGCTTTCTTT. V usage is TRBV19 and J usage is TRBJ1-1; 8 bases align to TRBD1. The trim removed 4 bases at V and 4 bases at J, leaving 5 bases unmatched. CDR1 and CDR2 from the germline V gene are LNHDA and SQIVND (reference sequence). The CDR3 loop spans 14 amino acids.

This clonotype was counted many times. The chain joins TRBV12-3 or TRBV12-4 to TRBJ2-5; 7 positions agree with TRBD2. CDR3 size: 13 residues. V trimming: 6 bases; J trimming: 4 bases; junction bases outside the gene matches: 5. Here the CDR3 reads CASRKAGVETQYF. The CDR3 bases are TGTGCCAGCAGGAAGGCGGGAGTAGAGACCCAGTACTTC.

This chain connects TRBV28 to TRBJ2-1; TRBD1 aligns across 8 bases. J gave up 0 bases and V 6 bases, and 4 bases lay outside the gene matches. The germline CDR1 and CDR2 sequences are MDHEN and SYDVKM. The CDR3 runs 15 residues. Here the CDR3 DNA reads TGTGCCAGCAGGAGTACAGGGGGCTCCTACAATGAGCAGTTCTTC. Protein: CASRSTGGSYNEQFF.

This clonotype was seen at least ten times. V is TRBV18 and J is TRBJ2-5; 9 positions agree with TRBD2. From germline, CDR1 is KGHSH and CDR2 LQKENI. The V gene end was trimmed by 2 bases and the J gene end by 2 bases; junction bases not matched to a gene: 6. The CDR3 has 16 amino acids. The CDR3 sequence: CASSPSGTSPQETQYF. CDR3 DNA: TGTGCCAGCTCACCATCCGGGACTAGCCCTCAAGAGACCCAGTACTTC.

The gene calls are TRBV9 and TRBJ2-7, with D tentatively TRBD1 (5 bases). CDR3 size: 15 residues. Trimming took 0 bases from V and 7 from J, leaving 17 bases between them. Per the germline V gene, CDR1 is SGDLS and CDR2 is YYNGEE. DNA of the CDR3: TGTGCCAGCAGCGTAGCGGGTGGGGCGCACGGAGAGCAGTACTTC. Its translation: CASSVAGGAHGEQYF. Complete variable domain (other parts from reference TRBV9 and TRBJ2-7): DSGVTQTPKHLITATGQRVTLRCSPRSGDLSVYWYQQSLDQGLQFLIQYYNGEERAKGNILERFSAQQFPDLHSELNLSSLELGDSALYFCASSVAGGAHGEQYFGPGTRLTVT.

This clonotype was observed a few times. The chain joins TRBV20-1 to TRBJ2-1; 14 bases map to TRBD2. V lost 4 bases, J lost 0 bases, and 14 bases stayed unmatched. Looked up from germline, CDR1 is DFQATT and CDR2 is SNEGSKA (reference sequence). The CDR3 runs 20 residues. CDR3 sequence (DNA): TGCAGTGCTAAAACACACGGACTAGCGGGAGGACGAAGCTCCTACAATGAGCAGTTCTTC. Protein: CSAKTHGLAGGRSSYNEQFF.

In regard to this clonotype: A read error may explain this, as a much larger clone is one base away. This chain connects TRBV27 to TRBJ2-7; the match to TRBD2 covers 10 bases. The CDR3 is 15 residues long. In germline, CDR1 is MNHEY, CDR2 SMNVEV (reference sequence). The CDR3 sequence is CAGRRGLAKVYEQYF. The CDR3 DNA reads as TGTGCCGGCAGGCGGGGACTAGCGAAAGTCTACGAGCAGTACTTC.

Only a few counts were recorded for this clonotype. The chain recombines TRBV19 with TRBJ2-1, with D perhaps TRBD1 or TRBD2 (5 bases each). V was trimmed by 10 bases and J by 2 bases, leaving 9 bases between them. The CDR3 has 12 residues. In germline, CDR1 is LNHDA, CDR2 SQIVND (reference sequence). Here the CDR3 DNA reads TGTGCCACCGGGGCCGCCTACAATGAGCAGTTCTTC. This encodes CATGAAYNEQFF.

This clonotype was seen at least ten times. The chain links TRBV5-1 to TRBJ2-1, with D uncertain. The CDR3 runs 14 residues. Trimming pared 4 bases from V and 5 bases from J, leaving 13 bases between. The germline V gene has CDR1 SGHRS and CDR2 YFSETQ. CDR3 DNA sequence: TGCGCCAGCAGCACCACCGGCCCCAACAATGAGCAGTTCTTC. Protein: CASSTTGPNNEQFF.

With regard to this clonotype: One end of the junction fails to match germline, which may point to a read error. J is TRBJ2-1 and V is TRBV20-1; 9 bases map to TRBD2. The CDR3 is 15 amino acids. The germline CDR1 and CDR2 sequences are DFQATT and SNEGSKA (reference sequence). CDR3 in amino acids: CSARVGTSSYNDQFF. The CDR3 nucleotides are TGCAGTGCTAGAGTGGGGACTAGCTCCTACAATGATCAGTTCTTC.

This clonotype was found many times. The chain links TRBV27 to TRBJ1-1, with D uncertain. The length of the CDR3 is 13 residues. Germline CDR1 and CDR2: MNHEY and SMNVEV (reference sequence). Trimming took off 5 bases at V and 5 bases at J, with 12 bases between the two ends. The CDR3 DNA follows: TGTGCCAGCAGTCCCCGGGCCATAACTGAAGCTTTCTTT. It codes for CASSPRAITEAFF.

This clonotype was seen a handful of times. The chain joins TRBV19 to TRBJ2-7, with TRBD1 identical over 8 bases. This CDR3 is 15 amino acids long. Germline V gene sequence: CDR1 LNHDA, CDR2 SQIVND (reference sequence). Trimming at V came to 4 bases and at J to 2 bases, leaving 7 bases not matched to a gene. As DNA, the CDR3 is TGTGCCAGTAGTAGGGGACAGGAACTGCCCTACGAGCAGTACTTC. It is translated as CASSRGQELPYEQYF.

This clonotype was seen repeatedly, ten times or more. The rearrangement links TRBV12-3 or TRBV12-4 to TRBJ2-3, with D unclear. V lost 7 bases and J lost 0, with 11 bases in between. The CDR3 has 14 amino acids. The CDR3 region is CASTTLGSTDTQYF. The CDR3 nucleotides are TGTGCCAGCACCACCCTCGGGAGCACAGATACGCAGTATTTT.

This clonotype was found many times. This chain's CDR3 is CASSPGQSTDTQYF. CDR3 nucleotide sequence: TGTGCCAGCAGTCCGGGACAGAGCACAGATACGCAGTATTTT. J is TRBJ2-3 and V is TRBV12-3 or TRBV12-4; 7 bases align to TRBD1. V shed 5 bases, J shed 0 bases, and the junction held 2 bases outside the gene matches. The CDR3 has 14 amino acids.

At least ten counts were recorded for this clonotype. V is TRBV7-9 and J is TRBJ1-1, with D perhaps TRBD1 (5 bases). This CDR3 has 15 residues. The V and J ends lost 5 bases and 4 bases respectively, with 17 bases between them. Germline loops: CDR1 SEHNR, CDR2 FQNEAQ (reference sequence). CDR3 sequence (DNA): TGTGCCAGCAGCCCCCACCGGACGGGGGGCACTGAAGCTTTCTTT. Protein sequence: CASSPHRTGGTEAFF.

This clonotype was found many times. The chain links TRBV11-1 to TRBJ2-1; 8 nucleotides match TRBD2. The CDR3 spans 16 residues. V shed 6 bases and J 6 bases; nucleotides not matched to a gene: 13. Germline loops: CDR1 SGHAT, CDR2 FQDESV (reference sequence). In DNA form, the CDR3 reads TGTGCCAGCAGATTGTCGGAACTAGCGGTTGGCAATGAGCAGTTCTTC. Translation gives CASRLSELAVGNEQFF.

This clonotype was recorded at least ten times. The chain couples TRBV24-1 to TRBJ2-1; 13 nucleotides align to TRBD2. With 0 bases clipped from V and 9 bases from J, the junction kept 10 bases outside the gene matches. The CDR3 runs to 18 residues. In germline, CDR1 is KGHDR, CDR2 SFDVKD. For the CDR3, the DNA is TGTGCCACCAGTGATTTGCAAACTAGCGGGAGGGCCGGTGTTGAGCAGTTCTTC. It encodes CATSDLQTSGRAGVEQFF.

This sequence joins TRBV10-2 and TRBJ2-7; 13 bases fit TRBD2. From germline, CDR1 is WSHSY and CDR2 SAAADI. V was clipped by 3 bases and J by 7 bases; unmatched bases: 6. The CDR3 is 15 residues long. CDR3 sequence reads: CASSDRTSGSSEQYF. CDR3 in DNA: TGCGCCAGCAGTGATCGGACTAGCGGGAGTAGTGAGCAGTACTTC.

The J gene is TRBJ1-2, the V gene TRBV30; D is unresolved. The CDR3 is 15 residues long. The V end lost 2 bases, the J end lost 5 bases, and 18 bases lay between the germline ends. CDR1 is GTSNPN, CDR2 SVGIG, per germline (reference sequence). This chain's CDR3 is CAWSQGGPSIYGYTF. The CDR3 DNA reads TGTGCCTGGAGTCAAGGAGGGCCTTCCATATATGGCTACACCTTC.

This clonotype showed up many times. The CDR3 sequence is CASRSGPGVPEQFF. CDR3 nucleotide sequence: TGTGCCAGCAGATCTGGACCGGGGGTACCTGAGCAGTTCTTC. The chain links TRBV12-3 or TRBV12-4 to TRBJ2-1; tentative D call: TRBD2 (6 bases). The CDR3 has 14 residues. V was clipped by 6 bases and J by 9 bases, with 18 bases between them.

This clonotype has only a few counts. The chain links TRBV7-9 to TRBJ2-7; TRBD2 might be the D (6 bases). CDR3 length: 16 amino acids. Trimming removed 0 bases at V and 6 bases at J, with 18 bases between. Germline-derived CDR1 and CDR2 are SEHNR and FQNEAQ (reference sequence). CDR3 in DNA: TGTGCCAGCAGCTTAGCAGGGGACGCGGGGATTCGCGAGCAGTACTTC. This sequence encodes CASSLAGDAGIREQYF.

V gene TRBV15 combines with J gene TRBJ1-6; D gene unclear. In germline, CDR1 is LNHNV, CDR2 YYDKDF (reference sequence). The CDR3 contains 15 residues. The V and J ends lost 3 bases and 4 bases respectively, with 10 bases between them. The CDR3 DNA reads as TGTGCCACCAGCAGGGGGTCGAATTATAATTCACCCCTCCACTTT. Translation gives CATSRGSNYNSPLHF.

In this sample, this clonotype turned up many times. The chain has TRBV19 and TRBJ2-2, with 10 bases lining up with TRBD1. This CDR3 contains 16 residues. The V segment lost 10 bases and the J segment 1 base; nucleotides outside the gene matches: 9. Germline CDR1 reads LNHDA; CDR2 reads SQIVND (reference sequence). CDR3 DNA sequence: TGTGCCACCCGAGACCGGGACAGGGGGAACACCGGGGAGCTGTTTTTT. Protein: CATRDRDRGNTGELFF.

This clonotype came up a few times. In DNA, the CDR3 is TGCAGTGAGGGGAGGGGCGGCTACAATGAGCAGTTCTTC. Its translation is CSEGRGGYNEQFF. V is TRBV20-1 and J is TRBJ2-1; 7 nucleotides align to TRBD2. Germline V gene sequence: CDR1 DFQATT, CDR2 SNEGSKA (reference sequence). With 7 bases clipped from V and 3 bases from J, the junction kept 6 bases outside the gene matches. There are 13 residues in the CDR3.

The chain links TRBV5-1 to TRBJ1-1; D unresolved. The CDR3 sequence is 14 residues long. The ends were cut back, 0 bases at V and 1 base at J, with 7 bases in the middle. The germline V gene has CDR1 SGHRS and CDR2 YFSETQ. The CDR3 bases are TGCGCCAGCAGCTTGGCCGCCCAGAACACTGAAGCTTTCTTT. Protein sequence: CASSLAAQNTEAFF.